This T cell receptor (beta chain) was identified during a study of T cells expressing NK-cell markers. Study results and limitations: HCMV specificity of the expanded NKG2C+ T cell clones was not established. Topping the CD3+CD56-NKG2C+ fraction as well were these clonotypes, in several donors.

The authors generated TCR beta cDNA through 5'RACE template switching with UMIs. TCRdb re-called the 5' RACE reads, yielding one record per CDR3 amino acid sequence without DNA. The listing contains about 410,000 distinct CDR3 sequences. CDR3 length: 14 amino acids. CDR1 and CDR2 (germline): SGDLS, YYNGEE. Of note for this clonotype: Its specificity is unknown.

The sample was blood T cells: a sorted CD56 or NKG2C T cell subset, CD4+ or CD8+ T cells, or bulk PBMC T cells (not recorded which). The genes are TRBV9 and TRBJ2-3; with no DNA, the TCRdb D assignment of TRBD2 cannot be verified. The receptor was derived from a woman between 50 and 59 years old in good health. Here the CDR3 reads CASSASPGIDTQYF.